This T cell receptor beta chain was recovered during a study of tumor and adjacent non-tumor tissue in lung cancer. About the study: Samples averaged about 3.8 million productive TCRbeta reads each.

Details on this clonotype: Its antigen remains unknown. At one end, the junction sequence differs from germline, possibly due to a read error.

This sample's RNA came from whole unsorted tissue. This non-tumor lung sample came from over 3 cm beyond the tumor edge. Newly diagnosed lung cancer patients had thoracic surgery in China, August–late 2014, without prior chemotherapy. Study conclusions and caveats: Compared with tumor, normal lung showed significantly lower TCR diversity. Higher tumor TCR diversity was associated with shorter survival.

Three rounds of nested PCR, following a modified ARM-PCR protocol, produced the TCRbeta library. TCRdb re-called the multiplex PCR reads with MiXCR, one entry per CDR3 protein. The sample carries under 75,000 distinct CDR3 sequences, around 70% recorded once. Per germline, CDR1 SGHAT and CDR2 FQNNGV. This CDR3 has 18 residues. The sequencing input was distant non-tumor lung tissue. This TCR came from a woman between 45 and 60 years old with non-small cell lung cancer. J is TRBJ1-6 and V is TRBV11-2, with D possibly being TRBD1 (6 bases). CDR3 DNA: TGTGCCAGCAGCTTAGAACTTACAGGGTCGCCCTATAATTCATCCCTCCACTTT. Amino acid sequence: CASSLELTGSPYNSSLHF.